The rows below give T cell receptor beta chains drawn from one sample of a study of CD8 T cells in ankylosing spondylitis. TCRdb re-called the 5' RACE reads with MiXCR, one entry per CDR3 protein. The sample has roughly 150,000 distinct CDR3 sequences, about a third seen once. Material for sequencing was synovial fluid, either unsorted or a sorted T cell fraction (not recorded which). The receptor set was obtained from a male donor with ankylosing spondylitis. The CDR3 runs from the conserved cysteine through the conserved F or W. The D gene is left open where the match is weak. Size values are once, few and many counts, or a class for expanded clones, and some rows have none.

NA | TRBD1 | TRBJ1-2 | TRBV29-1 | TGCAGCGTCTCGGGACAGGGTTTGTTCTATGGCTACACCTTC | CSVSGQGLFYGYTF
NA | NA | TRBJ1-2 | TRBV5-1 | TGCGCCAGCAGCACCGTCAATAGTAACTATGGCTACACCTTC | CASSTVNSNYGYTF
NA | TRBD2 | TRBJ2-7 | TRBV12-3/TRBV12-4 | TGTGCCAGCAGGGCCGCTAGCGGGACATACGAGCAGTACTTC | CASRAASGTYEQYF
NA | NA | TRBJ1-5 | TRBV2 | TGTGCCAGCAGCGAGACAGACATTAGCAATCAGCCCCAGCATTTT | CASSETDISNQPQHF
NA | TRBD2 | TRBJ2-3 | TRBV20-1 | TGCAGTGCTAGGGTAGCGCGGGAGAGCACAGATACGCAGTATTTT | CSARVARESTDTQYF
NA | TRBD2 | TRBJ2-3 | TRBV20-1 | TGCAGTGCCACTCCCGGGGAGGGTAGCACAGATACGCAGTATTTT | CSATPGEGSTDTQYF
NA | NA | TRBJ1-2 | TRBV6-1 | TGTGCCAGCAGTGAAGCGTCCTATGGCTACACCTTC | CASSEASYGYTF
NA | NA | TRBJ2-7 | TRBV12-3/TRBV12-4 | TGTGCCAGCAGTTTACGGTTAGGGTCTTCCTACGAGCAGTACTTC | CASSLRLGSSYEQYF
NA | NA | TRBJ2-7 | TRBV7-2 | TGTGCCAGCAGCTTAGACTACCGAATCGAGCAGTACTTC | CASSLDYRIEQYF
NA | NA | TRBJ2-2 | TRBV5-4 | TGTGCCAGCAGCTTACCCCAGACTCGCACCGGGGAGCTGTTTTTT | CASSLPQTRTGELFF
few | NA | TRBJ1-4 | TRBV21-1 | TGTGCCAGCAGCAGGGAGGGGGGGGGATCTAATGAAAAACTGTTTTTT | CASSREGGGSNEKLFF
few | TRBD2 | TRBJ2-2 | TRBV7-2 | TGTGCCAGCAGCTCGAGCCCGGGACTAGCGATGACCGGGGAGCTGTTTTTT | CASSSSPGLAMTGELFF
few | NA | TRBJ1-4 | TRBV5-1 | TGCGCCAGCAGCCCCGCCGGGGGACCTAATGAAAAACTGTTTTTT | CASSPAGGPNEKLFF
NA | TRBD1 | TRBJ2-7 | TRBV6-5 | TGTGCCAGCAGTTACGCGGGACAGGGGTCTTACGAGCAGTACTTC | CASSYAGQGSYEQYF
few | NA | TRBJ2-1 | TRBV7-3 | TGTGCCAGCAGCTTACGTCCAGACAATGAGCAGTTCTTC | CASSLRPDNEQFF
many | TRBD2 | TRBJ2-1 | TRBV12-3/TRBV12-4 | TGTGCCAGCAGTTTCCCTCCTAGCGGGAGTAAGAACAATGAGCAGTTCTTC | CASSFPPSGSKNNEQFF
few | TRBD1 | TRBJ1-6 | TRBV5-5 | TGTGCCAGCAGCCCCCTCGGGGGCAGGGGGCTGAATTCACCCCTCCACTTT | CASSPLGGRGLNSPLHF
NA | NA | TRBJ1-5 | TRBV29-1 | TGCAGCGTTAGGGAGAGCGACAGCAATCAGCCCCAGCATTTT | CSVRESDSNQPQHF
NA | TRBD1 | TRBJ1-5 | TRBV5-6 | TGTGCCAGCAGCTTGTTGTCGACAGGGAGCAATCAGCCCCAGCATTTT | CASSLLSTGSNQPQHF
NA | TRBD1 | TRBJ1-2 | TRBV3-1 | TGTGCCAGCAGCCAAGGTGGGACAGGGGGCTACTATGGCTACACCTTC | CASSQGGTGGYYGYTF
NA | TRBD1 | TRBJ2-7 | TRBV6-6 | TGTGCCAGCAGTGGGGGACAGTACTACGAGCAGTACTTC | CASSGGQYYEQYF
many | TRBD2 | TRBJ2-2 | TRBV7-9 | TGTGCCAGCAGCTTAGGAAGGACTAGTGACACCGGGGAGCTGTTTTTT | CASSLGRTSDTGELFF
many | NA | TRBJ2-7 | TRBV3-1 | TGTGCCAGCAGTGGGGACTTTCCTTACTCCTACGAGCAGTACTTC | CASSGDFPYSYEQYF
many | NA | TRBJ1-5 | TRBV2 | TGTGCCAGCAGTGAAGCGCTTCGTAGCAGTCCCCAAAATCAGCCCCAGCATTTT | CASSEALRSSPQNQPQHF
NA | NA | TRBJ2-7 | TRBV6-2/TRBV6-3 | TGTGCCAGCACCGCCCTCAGTAGCAGCCACTCCTACGAGCAGTACTTC | CASTALSSSHSYEQYF
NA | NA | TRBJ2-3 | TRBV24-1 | TGTGCCACCAGTGAGGCGGGGCTGCACACAGATACGCAGTATTTT | CATSEAGLHTDTQYF
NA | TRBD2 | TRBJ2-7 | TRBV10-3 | TGTGCCATCAGTGACCCGGGGGGGGGCAGGGCGGCCTACGAGCAGTACTTC | CAISDPGGGRAAYEQYF
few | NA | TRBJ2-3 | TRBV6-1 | TGTGCCAGCAGCCTCACCGTGAGGACAGATACGCAGTATTTT | CASSLTVRTDTQYF
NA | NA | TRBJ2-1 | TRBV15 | TGTGCCACCAGCAGAGAAGCCCCCGGGTGGCGGTACAATGAGCAGTTCTTC | CATSREAPGWRYNEQFF
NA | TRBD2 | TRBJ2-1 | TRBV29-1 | TGCAGCGTTGGGACTAGCGGAGTATACAATGAGCAGTTCTTC | CSVGTSGVYNEQFF
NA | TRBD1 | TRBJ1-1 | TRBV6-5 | TGTGCCAGCAGTTACCCCTTACCGGGACAGGGGGCCACTGAAGCTTTCTTT | CASSYPLPGQGATEAFF
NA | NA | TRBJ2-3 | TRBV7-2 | TGTGCCAGCAGCCCAAAGGGTTCCATTAGAGCAGATACGCAGTATTTT | CASSPKGSIRADTQYF
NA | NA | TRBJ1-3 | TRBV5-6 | TGTGCCAGCAGCTCCTGGACAGCCTTAGGGGACACCATATATTTT | CASSSWTALGDTIYF
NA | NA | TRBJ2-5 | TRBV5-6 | TGTGCCAGCAGCTCGGACTCCGCGGAGACCCAGTACTTC | CASSSDSAETQYF
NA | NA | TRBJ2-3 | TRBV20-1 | TGCAGTGCTAGAGATGAGGTACTTGAAGATACGCAGTATTTT | CSARDEVLEDTQYF
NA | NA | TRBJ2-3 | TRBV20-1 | TGCAGTGCTAGAGAGAGATTAGGGGTCACAGATACGCAGTATTTT | CSARERLGVTDTQYF
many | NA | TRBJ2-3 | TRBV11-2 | TGTGCCAGCAGGAAAGGGCTGGATACGCAGTATTTT | CASRKGLDTQYF
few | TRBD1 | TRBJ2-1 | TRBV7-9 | TGTGCCAGCAGCTTAGCCCGGACAGGGGGTTTAGGGAATGAGCAGTTCTTC | CASSLARTGGLGNEQFF
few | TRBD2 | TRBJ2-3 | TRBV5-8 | TGTGCCAGCAGCATGGGACTACCCGACACAGATACGCAGTATTTT | CASSMGLPDTDTQYF
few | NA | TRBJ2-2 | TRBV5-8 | TGTGCCAGCAGCCCCGTTTTCGGGGGGGAGCTGTTTTTT | CASSPVFGGELFF